Listed below are T cell receptor beta chains from one sample, sequenced in a study of shared clonotypes between healthy human individuals. Using immunoSEQ multiplex PCR, the repertoire was profiled, and TCRdb retains in-frame clones only, with some absent. Of 2.3 million or so clones listed, 80% to 95% are singletons. The sample was naive CD4+ T cells from PBMCs. The receptors were sampled from a man aged 18 to 29 in good health. Some clones in this sample may be carry-over from other donors' samples. The conserved cysteine and the conserved F or W are not part of the CDR3 here. The order of the fields is V gene, CDR3 protein.

>TRBV2
ASSEVRARSGNTIY
>TRBV5-1
ASSLAGDTYNEQF
>TRBV6-1
ASSEQGVASYEQY
>TRBV28
ASRATDTQY
>TRBV19
ASSISPRSGNTIY
>TRBV5-1
ASSLAGRQGITEAF
>TRBV7-3
ASSRGAGGSYNEQF
>TRBV5-8
ASRGGWGRDSYEQY
>TRBV7-2
ASSFLLTPGDTQY
>TRBV5-1
ASIADPTYNEQF
>TRBV1
TSSQDEVAGGGVQETQY
>TRBV15
ATSRGTGLNEKLF
>TRBV7-6
ASTPRGPGTDTQY
>TRBV20-1
SAGSTDTQY
>TRBV28
ASSWTTPAAF
>TRBV7-2
ASSLYVGEQY
>TRBV7-2
ASGPYRESTDTQY
>TRBV19
ASSIVGTPSYEQY
>TRBV10-3
AISFDNEQF
>TRBV28
ASSWLRGAGYNEQF
>TRBV15
ATSRDFQGSDTQY
>TRBV7-3
ASSLEGRAAAGELF
>TRBV6-1
ASSEGRSGYGYT
>TRBV30
AWSQSGANVLT
>TRBV10-1
ASSEWVAGEQY
>TRBV12-5
ATQGMGAGHTEAF
>TRBV12-5
ASGLSRGRGTDTQY
>TRBV11-2
ASSLLKWGQGNIQY
>TRBV7-3
ASSSGLTYEQY
>TRBV19
ASSMGLAGRTDTQY
>TRBV5-1
ASSLIGGSDTGELF
>TRBV30
AWGPGQGARETQY
>TRBV5-5
ASSSRRQLLTDTQY
>TRBV5-1
ASSLAQRGYYNEQF
>TRBV19
ASSIGPGGWNSNQPQH
>TRBV9
ASSFRSGTSGSSYNEQF
>TRBV11-2
ASSPRQGALAFGANVLT
>TRBV29-1
SAQGTSGRAEYEQY
>TRBV19
ASSIDRAVNTEAF
>TRBV7-6
ASSSGTSGADQF
>TRBV28
ASSFSGGSYEQY
>TRBV30
AVEGFGETQY
>TRBV29-1
SVGPWSSSYNEQF
>TRBV2
ASSALSEQY
>TRBV11-3
ASSLDGGAGETQY
>TRBV6-1
ASSGGPVTGYT
>TRBV30
AWDRGGADTQY
>TRBV10-3
ATLPGTSPEQF
>TRBV30
AWSVGYRVDYGYT
>TRBV5-1
ASSRTGTRGEKLF
>TRBV18
ASSPSNSANAEAF
>TRBV5-8
ASSPRGGGSYNEQF
>TRBV5-1
ASSYLAGGSLYEQY
>TRBV28
ASSGPYGYT
>TRBV4-2
ASSRTSGDTDTQY